This is a list of T cell receptor beta chains from one sample in a study of vaccination and CD4 T cells after COVID-19. Their specific antigens are unknown. MiXCR, applied by TCRdb to the PCR reads, yields one record per CDR3 protein. This table has about 9,300 distinct CDR3 sequences, less than 40% appearing once. The sequencing sample was made of CD4+ T cells from blood, cultured in vitro. These receptor sequences come from a human donor in good health. The CDR3 runs from the conserved cysteine through the conserved F or W. The D gene is left open where the match is weak. Clone size is not always given. Where it is, it says once, few, many or a class for expanded clones.

>TRBJ1-1|12|few|TRBV24-1|-
TGTGCCACCAGTAACAGGCGACGTGAAGCTTTCTTT
CATSNRRREAFF
>TRBJ2-1|14|-|TRBV20-1|TRBD2
TGCAGTGCTAGGGCGGGAGCATCCTACAATGAGCAGTTCTTC
CSARAGASYNEQFF
>TRBJ1-6|14|medium-sized|TRBV6-4|TRBD1
TGTGCCAGCAGTGACGGGACAGATAATTCACCCCTCCACTTT
CASSDGTDNSPLHF
>TRBJ2-3|13|-|TRBV20-1|TRBD2
TGCAGTAGACTAGCGGGAGGGCCAGATACGCAGTATTTT
CSRLAGGPDTQYF
>TRBJ1-5|14|few|TRBV6-5|TRBD1
TGTGCCAGCAGTTATGGACAGGTGGGTCAGCCCCAGCATTTT
CASSYGQVGQPQHF
>TRBJ1-1|11|-|TRBV7-2|-
TGTGCCAGCAGCTTAGACACTGAAGCTTTCTTT
CASSLDTEAFF
>TRBJ2-3|17|-|TRBV27|-
TGTGCCAGCAGTCCCCGGACAGCACCCCTTGGCACAGATACGCAGTATTTT
CASSPRTAPLGTDTQYF
>TRBJ2-7|15|-|TRBV2|TRBD2
TGTGCCAGCAGCGTTCGGACTAGCGGAATTTACGAGCAGTACTTC
CASSVRTSGIYEQYF
>TRBJ1-2|16|few|TRBV28|TRBD1
TGTGCCAGCAGTTTTCTCGGGAAGAACAGGGGTTTGGGCTACACCTTC
CASSFLGKNRGLGYTF
>TRBJ2-6|17|-|TRBV11-2|-
TGTGCCAGCAGCTTAGATTTGGATTCGGCTGGGGCCAACGTCCTGACTTTC
CASSLDLDSAGANVLTF
>TRBJ2-2|13|once|TRBV6-1|TRBD1
TGTGCCTGTCGACAGGGGAGCTCCGGGGAGCTGTTTTTT
CACRQGSSGELFF
>TRBJ1-4|15|-|TRBV7-9|-
TGTGCCAGCAGCTTAGGGACCCCGGGGAATGAAAAACTGTTTTTT
CASSLGTPGNEKLFF
>TRBJ2-2|15|-|TRBV7-2|TRBD1
TGTGCCAGCAGACAAGGGACAGCGAACACCGGGGAGCTGTTTTTT
CASRQGTANTGELFF
>TRBJ1-2|13|-|TRBV19|-
TGTGCCAGTATTCCAGACGGAGACTATGGCTACACCTTC
CASIPDGDYGYTF
>TRBJ2-7|16|-|TRBV6-1|TRBD2
TGTGCCAGCAGTGGGGGACTAGCGGGAGGGCCCATCGAGCAGTACTTC
CASSGGLAGGPIEQYF
>TRBJ2-3|11|few|TRBV20-1|-
TGCAGTGCTCCCGACACAGATACGCAGTATTTT
CSAPDTDTQYF
>TRBJ1-2|12|-|TRBV27|TRBD1
TGTGCCAGCCGGGGGACAGGGATTGGCTACACCTTC
CASRGTGIGYTF
>TRBJ1-1|16|-|TRBV6-1|-
TGTGCCAGCAGTGAACTCCTCCCGGGGGAGGGGACTGAAGCTTTCTTT
CASSELLPGEGTEAFF
>TRBJ2-5|14|-|TRBV20-1|-
TGCAGTGCTAGGTTGCTAGCGAGTCAAGAGACCCAGTACTTC
CSARLLASQETQYF
>TRBJ2-5|13|medium-sized|TRBV2|-
TGTGCCAGCATGTGGCGGCCCCAAGAGACCCAGTACTTC
CASMWRPQETQYF
>TRBJ2-5|13|-|TRBV7-3|-
TGTGCCAGCAGCCCCGGGGTGGGAGAGACCCAGTACTTC
CASSPGVGETQYF
>TRBJ2-3|14|few|TRBV15|-
TGTGCCACCAGCAGCTCCGCCAGGGGAGATACGCAGTATTTT
CATSSSARGDTQYF
>TRBJ2-5|13|few|TRBV4-3|TRBD1
TGCGCCAGCAGCCAGGACAGGGAAGAGACCCAGTACTTC
CASSQDREETQYF
>TRBJ1-1|17|few|TRBV7-2|-
TGTGCCAGCAGCTTACCGCGGCAGGCACCCTACTACACTGAAGCTTTCTTT
CASSLPRQAPYYTEAFF
>TRBJ2-1|16|-|TRBV20-1|-
TGCAGTGCTAGGGGGAGCGGGTCGAGCTCCTACAATGAGCAGTTCTTC
CSARGSGSSSYNEQFF
>TRBJ2-3|16|medium-sized|TRBV7-9|-
TGTGCCAGCAGCTTACCTTGGCAGGGGAACACAGATACGCAGTATTTT
CASSLPWQGNTDTQYF
>TRBJ2-7|14|few|TRBV7-9|-
TGTGCCAGCAGCTTGAGGACAGACTCCTACGAGCAGTACTTC
CASSLRTDSYEQYF
>TRBJ2-3|18|few|TRBV24-1|TRBD2
TGTGCCACCAGTGGGACTAGGGGGACTAGAGATTCCACAGATACGCAGTATTTT
CATSGTRGTRDSTDTQYF
>TRBJ1-6|13|few|TRBV7-7|-
TGTGCTAGCAGCCAAGAACGAGGGTCACCCCTCCACTTT
CASSQERGSPLHF
>TRBJ2-3|15|once|TRBV29-1|-
TGCAGCGTTGAGACCGCTAGCCGGCGCGGAGATACGCAGTATTTT
CSVETASRRGDTQYF
>TRBJ2-3|20|few|TRBV10-3|TRBD2
TGTGCCATCAGTGAGTTTGCCCCCCTACTAGCGGGAGGGCCGCAAGATACGCAGTATTTT
CAISEFAPLLAGGPQDTQYF
>TRBJ2-3|16|-|TRBV20-1|TRBD2
TGCAGTGCTGAGGGGTCGACTAGCGGAAGCACAGATACGCAGTATTTT
CSAEGSTSGSTDTQYF
>TRBJ2-3|14|-|TRBV24-1|TRBD1
TGTGCCACCAGCGGGACAGAGAGCACAGATACGCAGTATTTT
CATSGTESTDTQYF
>TRBJ1-5|13|-|TRBV20-1|-
TGCAGTGCTGCGGGGCAGGGCGTTCAGCCCCAGCATTTT
CSAAGQGVQPQHF
>TRBJ1-5|14|few|TRBV6-1|TRBD1
TGTGCCAGCAGTCAGGACAGGGTCCATCAGCCCCAGCATTTT
CASSQDRVHQPQHF
>TRBJ2-5|17|-|TRBV5-1|TRBD2
TGCGCCAGCAGCTTGGGACTAGCGGGAGGGTCCACAGAGACCCAGTACTTC
CASSLGLAGGSTETQYF
>TRBJ2-7|13|-|TRBV7-8|-
TGTGCCAGCAGGGGAGCACTGCCCTACGAGCAGTACTTC
CASRGALPYEQYF
>TRBJ2-1|17|-|TRBV7-6|TRBD2
TGTGCCAGCAGCTCCCGGACTAGCGGGAGCTCCTACAATGAGCAGTTCTTC
CASSSRTSGSSYNEQFF
>TRBJ1-2|12|large|TRBV6-2/TRBV6-3|-
TGTGCCAGCAGGCAGGGCGACTATGGCTACACCTTC
CASRQGDYGYTF
>TRBJ2-7|15|few|TRBV7-2|TRBD2
TGTGCCAGCAGCTTTGGAACCGGGGGGACCTACGAGCAGTACTTC
CASSFGTGGTYEQYF
>TRBJ2-5|13|-|TRBV4-3|-
TGCGCCAGCAGCCGGACAGAGCAAGAGACCCAGTACTTC
CASSRTEQETQYF
>TRBJ2-2|14|few|TRBV7-3|-
TGTGCCAGCAGCCCCTCAGGGGACATCGGGGAGCTGTTTTTT
CASSPSGDIGELFF